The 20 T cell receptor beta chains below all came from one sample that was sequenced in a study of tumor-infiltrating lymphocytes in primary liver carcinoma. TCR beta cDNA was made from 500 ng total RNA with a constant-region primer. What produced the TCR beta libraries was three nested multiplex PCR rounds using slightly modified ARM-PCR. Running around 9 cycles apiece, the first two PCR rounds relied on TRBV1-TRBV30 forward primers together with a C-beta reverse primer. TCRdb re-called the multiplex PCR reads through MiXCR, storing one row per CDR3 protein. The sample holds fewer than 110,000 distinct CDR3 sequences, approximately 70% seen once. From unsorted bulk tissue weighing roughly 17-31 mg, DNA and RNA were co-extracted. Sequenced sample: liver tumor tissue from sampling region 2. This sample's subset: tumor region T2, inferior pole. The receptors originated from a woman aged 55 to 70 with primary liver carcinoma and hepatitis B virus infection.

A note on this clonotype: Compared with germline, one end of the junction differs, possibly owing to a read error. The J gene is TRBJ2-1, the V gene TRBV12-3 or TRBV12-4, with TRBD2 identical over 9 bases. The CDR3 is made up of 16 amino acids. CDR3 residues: CACSQSGTSCNNEQFF. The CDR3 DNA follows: TGTGCCTGCAGTCAATCCGGGACTAGCTGTAACAATGAGCAGTTCTTC.

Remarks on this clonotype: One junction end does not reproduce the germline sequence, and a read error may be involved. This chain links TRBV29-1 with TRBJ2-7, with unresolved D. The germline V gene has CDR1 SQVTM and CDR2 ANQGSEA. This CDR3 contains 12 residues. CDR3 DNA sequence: TGCGGCGTCCGTGACTTCGCCTACGAGCAGTACTTC. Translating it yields CGVRDFAYEQYF.

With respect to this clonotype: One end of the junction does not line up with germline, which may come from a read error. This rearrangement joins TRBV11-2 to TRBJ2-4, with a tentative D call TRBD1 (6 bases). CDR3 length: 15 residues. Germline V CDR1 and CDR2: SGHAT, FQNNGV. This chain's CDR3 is CACILDGWGRDIQYF. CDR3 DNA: TGTGCCTGCATCTTAGATGGTTGGGGGCGCGACATTCAATACTTC.

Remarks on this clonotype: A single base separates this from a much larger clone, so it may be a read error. The CDR3 reads CASNLEGDSNYGYTF. The CDR3 nucleotides are TGCGCCAGCAACTTGGAGGGGGACAGCAACTATGGCTACACCTTC. The rearrangement uses TRBV5-1 and TRBJ1-2, with 7 bases aligning to TRBD1. CDR1 is SGHRS and CDR2 is YFSETQ in the germline V gene. This CDR3 contains 15 residues.

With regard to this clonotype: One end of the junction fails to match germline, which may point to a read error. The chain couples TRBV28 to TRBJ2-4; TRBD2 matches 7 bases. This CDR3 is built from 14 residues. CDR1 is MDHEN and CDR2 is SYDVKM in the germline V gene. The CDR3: CTSSLGGAKNIQYF. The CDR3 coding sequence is TGTACCAGCAGTCTGGGGGGGGCCAAAAACATTCAGTACTTC.

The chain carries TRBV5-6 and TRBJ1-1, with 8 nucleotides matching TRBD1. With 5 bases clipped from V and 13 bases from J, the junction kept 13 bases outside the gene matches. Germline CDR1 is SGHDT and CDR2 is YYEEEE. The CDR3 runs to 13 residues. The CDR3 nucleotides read TGTGCCAGCAGGGGACAGGCGAACACTGGAGTTTTCTTT. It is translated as CASRGQANTGVFF.

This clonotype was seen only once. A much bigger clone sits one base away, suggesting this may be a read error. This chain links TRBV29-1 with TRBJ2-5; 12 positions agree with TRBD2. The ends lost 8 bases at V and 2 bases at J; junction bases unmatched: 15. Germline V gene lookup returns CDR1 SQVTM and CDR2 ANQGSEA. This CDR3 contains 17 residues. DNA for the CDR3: TGCAGCATTGGGGATCTAGCGGGAGGGCCGAGACAAGAGACCCAGTACTTC. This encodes CSIGDLAGGPRQETQYF.

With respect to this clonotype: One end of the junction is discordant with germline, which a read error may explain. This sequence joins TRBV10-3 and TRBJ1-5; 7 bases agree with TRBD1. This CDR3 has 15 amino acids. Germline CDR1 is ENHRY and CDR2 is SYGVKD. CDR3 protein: CTISEPGQSNQPLHF. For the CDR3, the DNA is TGTACCATCAGTGAGCCGGGACAGAGCAATCAGCCCCTGCATTTT.

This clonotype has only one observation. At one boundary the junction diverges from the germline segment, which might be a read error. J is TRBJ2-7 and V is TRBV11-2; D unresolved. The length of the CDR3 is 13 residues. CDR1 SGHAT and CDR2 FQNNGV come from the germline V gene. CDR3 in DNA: TGCGCCAGCAGCTTGACCAATACCTACGGGCAGTGCTTC. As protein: CASSLTNTYGQCF.

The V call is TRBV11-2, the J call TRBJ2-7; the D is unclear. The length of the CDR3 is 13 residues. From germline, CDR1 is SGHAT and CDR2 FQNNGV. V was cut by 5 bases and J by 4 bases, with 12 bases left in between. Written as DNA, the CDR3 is TGTGCCAGCAGCATCGGACGGAGTTACGAGCAGTACTTC. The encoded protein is CASSIGRSYEQYF.

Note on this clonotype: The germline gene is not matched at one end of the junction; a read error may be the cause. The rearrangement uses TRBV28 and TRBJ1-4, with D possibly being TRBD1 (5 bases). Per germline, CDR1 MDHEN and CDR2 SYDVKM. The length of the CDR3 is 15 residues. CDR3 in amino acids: CVSSFGGARNEKLFF. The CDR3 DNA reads TGTGTCAGCAGTTTCGGTGGGGCGCGAAATGAAAAACTGTTTTTT.

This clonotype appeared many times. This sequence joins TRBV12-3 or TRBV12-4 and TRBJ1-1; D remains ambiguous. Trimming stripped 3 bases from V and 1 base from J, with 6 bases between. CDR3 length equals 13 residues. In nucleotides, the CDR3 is TGTGCCAGCAGTTTGGGCGGGAACACTGAAGCTTTCTTT. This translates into CASSLGGNTEAFF.

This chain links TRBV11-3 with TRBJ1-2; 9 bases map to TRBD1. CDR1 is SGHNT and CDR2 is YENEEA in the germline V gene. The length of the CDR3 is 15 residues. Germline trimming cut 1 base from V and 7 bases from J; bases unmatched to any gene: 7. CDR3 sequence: CASSLGTGAYGGYTF. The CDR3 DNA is TGTGCCAGCAGCTTAGGGACAGGGGCCTACGGTGGCTACACCTTC.

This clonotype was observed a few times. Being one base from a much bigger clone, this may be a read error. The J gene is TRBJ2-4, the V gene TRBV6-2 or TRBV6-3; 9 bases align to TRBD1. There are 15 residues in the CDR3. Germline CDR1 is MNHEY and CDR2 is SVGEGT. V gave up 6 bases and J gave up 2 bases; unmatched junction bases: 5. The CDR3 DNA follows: TGTGCCAGCAGGGGACAGGGCGTACCCAAAAACATTCAGTACTTC. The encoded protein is CASRGQGVPKNIQYF.

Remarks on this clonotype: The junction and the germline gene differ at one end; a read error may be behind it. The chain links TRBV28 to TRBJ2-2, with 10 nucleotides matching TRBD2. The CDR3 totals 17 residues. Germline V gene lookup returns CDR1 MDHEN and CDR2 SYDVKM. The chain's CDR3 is CASRSVLAGEHTGEPFF. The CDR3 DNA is TGTGCCAGCAGATCGGTTCTAGCGGGAGAACACACCGGGGAGCCGTTTTTT.

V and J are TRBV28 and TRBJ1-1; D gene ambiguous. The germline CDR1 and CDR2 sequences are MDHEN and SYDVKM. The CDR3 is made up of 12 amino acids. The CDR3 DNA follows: TGTGTCGTTACAACAAAGAACACTGAAGCTTTCTTT. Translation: CVVTTKNTEAFF. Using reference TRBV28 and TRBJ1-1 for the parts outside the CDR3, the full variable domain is DVKVTQSSRYLVKRTGEKVFLECVQDMDHENMFWYRQDPGLGLRLIYFSYDVKMKEKGDIPEGYSVSREKKERFSLILESASTNQTSMYLCVVTTKNTEAFFGQGTRLTVV.

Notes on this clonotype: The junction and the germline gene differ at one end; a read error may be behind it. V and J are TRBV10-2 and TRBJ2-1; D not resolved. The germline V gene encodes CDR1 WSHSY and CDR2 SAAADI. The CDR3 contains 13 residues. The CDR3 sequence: CASREAAYNEQFF. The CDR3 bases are TGCGCCAGCCGTGAGGCGGCCTACAATGAGCAGTTCTTC.

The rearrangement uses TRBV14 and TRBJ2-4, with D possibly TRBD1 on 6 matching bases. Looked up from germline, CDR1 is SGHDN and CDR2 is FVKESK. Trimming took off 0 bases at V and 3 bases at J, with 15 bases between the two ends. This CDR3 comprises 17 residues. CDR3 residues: CASSQETGTRRKNIQYF. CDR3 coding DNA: TGTGCCAGCAGCCAAGAGACGGGGACACGGCGCAAAAACATTCAGTACTTC.

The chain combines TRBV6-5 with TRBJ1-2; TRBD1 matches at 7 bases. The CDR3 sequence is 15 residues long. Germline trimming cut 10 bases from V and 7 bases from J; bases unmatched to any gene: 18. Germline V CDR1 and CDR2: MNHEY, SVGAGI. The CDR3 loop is CAITQNLTGTGGYTF. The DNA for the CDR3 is TGTGCCATTACCCAGAATTTGACAGGGACGGGTGGCTACACCTTC.

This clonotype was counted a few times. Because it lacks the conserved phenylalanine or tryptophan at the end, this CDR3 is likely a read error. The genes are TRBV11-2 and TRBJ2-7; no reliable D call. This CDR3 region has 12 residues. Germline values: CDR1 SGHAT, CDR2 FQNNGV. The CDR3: CASSPDFYVQYL. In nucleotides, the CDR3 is TGTGCCAGCAGCCCGGATTTCTACGTGCAGTACCTC.